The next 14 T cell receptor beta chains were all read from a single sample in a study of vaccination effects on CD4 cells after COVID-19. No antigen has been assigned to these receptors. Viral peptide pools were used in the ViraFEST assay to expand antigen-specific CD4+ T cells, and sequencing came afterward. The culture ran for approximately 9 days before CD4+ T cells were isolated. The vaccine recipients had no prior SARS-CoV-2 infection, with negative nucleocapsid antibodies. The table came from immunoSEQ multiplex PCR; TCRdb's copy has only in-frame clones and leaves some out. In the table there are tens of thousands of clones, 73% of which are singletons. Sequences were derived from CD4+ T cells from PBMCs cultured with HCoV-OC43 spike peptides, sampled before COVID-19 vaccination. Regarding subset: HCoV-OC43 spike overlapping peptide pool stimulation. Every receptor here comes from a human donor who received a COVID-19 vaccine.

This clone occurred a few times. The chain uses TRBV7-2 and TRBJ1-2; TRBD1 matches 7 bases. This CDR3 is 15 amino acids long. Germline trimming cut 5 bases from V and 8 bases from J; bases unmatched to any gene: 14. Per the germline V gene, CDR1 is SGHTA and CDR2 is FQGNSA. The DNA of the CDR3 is TGTGCCAGCAGCCCCTATCGGACTCACAGGGGAGGCTACACCTTC. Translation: CASSPYRTHRGGYTF.

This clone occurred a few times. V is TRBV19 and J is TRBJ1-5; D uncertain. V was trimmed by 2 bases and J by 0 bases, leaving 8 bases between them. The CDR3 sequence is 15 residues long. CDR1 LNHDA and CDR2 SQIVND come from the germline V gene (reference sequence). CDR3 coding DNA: TGTGCCAGTAGTATATCCGGAATTAGCAATCAGCCCCAGCATTTT. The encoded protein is CASSISGISNQPQHF.

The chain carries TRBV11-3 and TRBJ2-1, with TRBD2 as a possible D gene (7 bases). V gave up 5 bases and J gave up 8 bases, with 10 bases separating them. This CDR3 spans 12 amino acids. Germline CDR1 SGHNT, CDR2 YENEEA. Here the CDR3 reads CASSPGGDEQFF. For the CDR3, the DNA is TGTGCCAGCAGCCCGGGGGGCGATGAGCAGTTCTTC. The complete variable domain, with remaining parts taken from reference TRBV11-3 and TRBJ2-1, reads EAGVVQSPRYKIIEKKQPVAFWCNPISGHNTLYWYLQNLGQGPELLIRYENEEAVDDSQLPKDRFSAERLKGVDSTLKIQPAELGDSAVYLCASSPGGDEQFFGPGTRLTVL.

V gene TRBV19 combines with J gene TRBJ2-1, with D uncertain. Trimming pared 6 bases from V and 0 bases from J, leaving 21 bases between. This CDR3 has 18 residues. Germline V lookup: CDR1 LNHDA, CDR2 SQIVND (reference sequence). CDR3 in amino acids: CASSPKVKGKSSYNEQFF. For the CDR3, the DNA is TGTGCCAGTAGCCCGAAGGTAAAAGGGAAGAGCTCCTACAATGAGCAGTTCTTC. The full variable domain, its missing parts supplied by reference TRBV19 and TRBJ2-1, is DGGITQSPKYLFRKEGQNVTLSCEQNLNHDAMYWYRQDPGQGLRLIYYSQIVNDFQKGDIAEGYSVSREKKESFPLTVTSAQKNPTAFYLCASSPKVKGKSSYNEQFFGPGTRLTVL.

CDR3 nucleotides: TGTGCCAGCAGCCCACTGGCTAGCGGACCCGGGGAGCTGTTTTTT. It specifies CASSPLASGPGELFF. The genes are TRBV3-1 (or the pseudogene TRBV3-2) and TRBJ2-2; TRBD2 matches 7 bases. The J segment lost 6 bases and the V segment lost 4 bases, leaving 8 bases of the junction unmatched. The CDR3 loop spans 15 amino acids. Germline assignment: CDR1 LGHDT and CDR2 YNNKEL (reference sequence).

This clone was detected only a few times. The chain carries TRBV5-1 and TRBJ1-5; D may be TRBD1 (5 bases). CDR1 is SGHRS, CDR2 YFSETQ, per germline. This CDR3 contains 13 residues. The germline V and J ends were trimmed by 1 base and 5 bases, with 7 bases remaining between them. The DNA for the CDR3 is TGCGCCAGCAGCTTGCGGGGGGATCAGCCCCAGCATTTT. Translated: CASSLRGDQPQHF.

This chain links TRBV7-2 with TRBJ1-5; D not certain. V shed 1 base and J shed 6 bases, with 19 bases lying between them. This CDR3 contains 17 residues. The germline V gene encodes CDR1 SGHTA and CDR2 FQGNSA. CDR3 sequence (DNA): TGTGCCAGCAGCTTAGGAGCAGGTGCCCCTAAGGGTCAGCCCCAGCATTTT. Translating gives CASSLGAGAPKGQPQHF.

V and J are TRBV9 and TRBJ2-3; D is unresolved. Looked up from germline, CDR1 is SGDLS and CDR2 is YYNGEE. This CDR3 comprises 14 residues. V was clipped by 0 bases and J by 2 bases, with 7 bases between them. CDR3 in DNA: TGTGCCAGCAGCGTAGGTACTGCCACAGATACGCAGTATTTT. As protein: CASSVGTATDTQYF.

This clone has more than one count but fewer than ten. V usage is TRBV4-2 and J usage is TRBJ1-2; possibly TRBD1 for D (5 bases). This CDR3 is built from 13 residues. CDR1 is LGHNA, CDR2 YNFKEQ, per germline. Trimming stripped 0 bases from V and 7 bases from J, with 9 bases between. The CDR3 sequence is CASSQEWDSGYTF. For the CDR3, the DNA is TGTGCCAGCAGCCAAGAGTGGGACTCTGGCTACACCTTC.

CDR3 sequence: CASSLMFRGGYGYTF. The CDR3, as DNA: TGTGCCAGCAGCTTGATGTTCAGGGGTGGCTATGGCTACACCTTC. V is TRBV5-6 and J is TRBJ1-2; possibly TRBD1 for D (6 bases). V gave up 1 base and J gave up 4 bases, with 14 bases separating them. Germline CDR1 SGHDT, CDR2 YYEEEE. The CDR3 length is 15 residues.

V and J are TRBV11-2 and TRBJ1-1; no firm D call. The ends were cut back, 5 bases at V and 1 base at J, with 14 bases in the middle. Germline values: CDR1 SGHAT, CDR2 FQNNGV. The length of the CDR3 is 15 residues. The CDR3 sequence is CASSVIRAENTEAFF. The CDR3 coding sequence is TGTGCCAGCAGCGTTATTAGGGCGGAGAACACTGAAGCTTTCTTT.

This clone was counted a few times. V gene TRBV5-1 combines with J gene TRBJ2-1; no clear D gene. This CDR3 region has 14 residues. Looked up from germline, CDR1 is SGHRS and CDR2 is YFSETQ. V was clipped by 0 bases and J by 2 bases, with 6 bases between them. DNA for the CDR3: TGCGCCAGCAGCTTGGATAGGGCCTACAATGAGCAGTTCTTC. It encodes CASSLDRAYNEQFF. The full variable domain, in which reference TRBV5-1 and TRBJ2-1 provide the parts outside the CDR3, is KAGVTQTPRYLIKTRGQQVTLSCSPISGHRSVSWYQQTPGQGLQFLFEYFSETQRNKGNFPGRFSGRQFSNSRSEMNVSTLELGDSALYLCASSLDRAYNEQFFGPGTRLTVL.

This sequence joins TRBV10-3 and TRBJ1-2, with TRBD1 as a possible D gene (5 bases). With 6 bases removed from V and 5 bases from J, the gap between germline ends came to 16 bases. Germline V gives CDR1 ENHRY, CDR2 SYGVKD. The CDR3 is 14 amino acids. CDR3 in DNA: TGTGCCATCAGCTCAGGGCGGGGGGGGTATGGCTACACCTTC. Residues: CAISSGRGGYGYTF.

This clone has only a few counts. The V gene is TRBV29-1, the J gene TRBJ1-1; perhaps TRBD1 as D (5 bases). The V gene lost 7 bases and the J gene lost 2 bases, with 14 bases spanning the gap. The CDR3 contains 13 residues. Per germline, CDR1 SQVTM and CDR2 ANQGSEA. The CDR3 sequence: CSARMGGNTEAFF. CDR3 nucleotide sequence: TGCAGCGCTCGAATGGGGGGAAACACTGAAGCTTTCTTT.